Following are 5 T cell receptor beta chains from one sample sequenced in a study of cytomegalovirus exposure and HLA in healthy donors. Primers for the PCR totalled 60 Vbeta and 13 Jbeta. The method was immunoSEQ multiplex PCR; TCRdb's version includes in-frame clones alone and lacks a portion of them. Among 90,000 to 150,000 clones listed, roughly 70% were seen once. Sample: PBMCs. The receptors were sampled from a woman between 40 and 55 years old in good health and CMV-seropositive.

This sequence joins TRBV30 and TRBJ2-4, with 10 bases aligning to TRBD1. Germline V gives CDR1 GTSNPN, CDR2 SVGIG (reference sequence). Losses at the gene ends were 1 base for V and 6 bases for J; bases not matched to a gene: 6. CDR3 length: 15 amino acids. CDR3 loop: CAWSGDRGSGNIQYF. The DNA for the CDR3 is TGTGCCTGGAGTGGGGACAGGGGTTCTGGAAACATTCAGTACTTC.

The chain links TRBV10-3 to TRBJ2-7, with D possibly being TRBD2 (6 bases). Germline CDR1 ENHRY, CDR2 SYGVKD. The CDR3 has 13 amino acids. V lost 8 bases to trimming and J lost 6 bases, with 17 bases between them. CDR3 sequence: CAISMGGAPEQYF. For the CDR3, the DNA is TGTGCCATCTCCATGGGGGGAGCGCCCGAGCAGTACTTC.

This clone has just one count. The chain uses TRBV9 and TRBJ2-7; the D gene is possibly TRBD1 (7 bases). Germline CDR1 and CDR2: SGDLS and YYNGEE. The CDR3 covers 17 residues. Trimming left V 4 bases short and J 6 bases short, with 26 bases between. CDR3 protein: CASSPRGRPAGDGEQYF. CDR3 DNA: TGTGCCAGCAGCCCCAGGGGGAGGCCAGCGGGTGACGGCGAGCAGTACTTC.

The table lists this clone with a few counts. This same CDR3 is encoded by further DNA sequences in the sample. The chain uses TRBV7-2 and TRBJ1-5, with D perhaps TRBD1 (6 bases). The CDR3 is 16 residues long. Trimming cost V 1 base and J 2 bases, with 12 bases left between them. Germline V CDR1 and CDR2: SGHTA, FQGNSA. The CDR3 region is CASSLGGGGGNQPQHF. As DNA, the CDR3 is TGTGCCAGCAGCTTAGGAGGGGGTGGAGGCAATCAGCCCCAGCATTTT.

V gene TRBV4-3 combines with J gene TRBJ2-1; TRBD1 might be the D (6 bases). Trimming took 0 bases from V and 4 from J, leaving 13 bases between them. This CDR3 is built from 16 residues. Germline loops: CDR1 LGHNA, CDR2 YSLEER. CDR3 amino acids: CASSQDTGGAYNEQFF. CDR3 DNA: TGCGCCAGCAGCCAAGATACTGGGGGCGCATACAATGAGCAGTTCTTC.